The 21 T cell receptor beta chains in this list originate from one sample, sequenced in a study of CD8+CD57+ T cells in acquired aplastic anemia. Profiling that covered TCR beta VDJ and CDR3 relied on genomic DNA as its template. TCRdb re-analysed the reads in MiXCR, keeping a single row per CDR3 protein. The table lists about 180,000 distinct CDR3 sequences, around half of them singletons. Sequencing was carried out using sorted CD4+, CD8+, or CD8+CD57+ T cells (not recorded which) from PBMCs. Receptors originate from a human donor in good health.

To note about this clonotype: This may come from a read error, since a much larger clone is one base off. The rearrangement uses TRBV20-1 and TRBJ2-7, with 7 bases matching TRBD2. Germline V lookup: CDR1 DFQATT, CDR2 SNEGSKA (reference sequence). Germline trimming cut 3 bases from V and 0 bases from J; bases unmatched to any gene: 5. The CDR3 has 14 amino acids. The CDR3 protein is CSASTTSDSYEQYF. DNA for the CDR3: TGCAGTGCTAGCACAACTAGCGACTCCTACGAGCAGTACTTC.

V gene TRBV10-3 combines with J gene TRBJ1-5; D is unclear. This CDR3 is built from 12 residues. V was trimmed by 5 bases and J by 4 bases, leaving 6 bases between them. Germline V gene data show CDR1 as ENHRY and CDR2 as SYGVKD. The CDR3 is CAISSDNQPQHF. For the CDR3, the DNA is TGTGCCATCAGTTCAGATAATCAGCCCCAGCATTTT.

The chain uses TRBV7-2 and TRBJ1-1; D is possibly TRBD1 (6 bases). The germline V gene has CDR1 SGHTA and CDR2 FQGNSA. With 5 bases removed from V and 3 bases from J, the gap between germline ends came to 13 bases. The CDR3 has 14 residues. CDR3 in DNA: TGTGCCAGCAGCCCCAGGGGCGCCTACACTGAAGCTTTCTTT. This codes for CASSPRGAYTEAFF.

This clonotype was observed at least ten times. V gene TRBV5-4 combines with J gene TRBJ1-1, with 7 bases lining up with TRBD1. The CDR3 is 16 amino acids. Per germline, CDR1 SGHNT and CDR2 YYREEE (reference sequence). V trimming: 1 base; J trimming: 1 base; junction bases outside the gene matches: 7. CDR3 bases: TGTGCCAGCAGCTTGACGTCAGGGGGGCAGAACACTGAAGCTTTCTTT. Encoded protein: CASSLTSGGQNTEAFF. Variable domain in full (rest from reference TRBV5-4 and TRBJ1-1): ETGVTQSPTHLIKTRGQQVTLRCSSQSGHNTVSWYQQALGQGPQFIFQYYREEENGRGNFPPRFSGLQFPNYSSELNVNALELDDSALYLCASSLTSGGQNTEAFFGQGTRLTVV.

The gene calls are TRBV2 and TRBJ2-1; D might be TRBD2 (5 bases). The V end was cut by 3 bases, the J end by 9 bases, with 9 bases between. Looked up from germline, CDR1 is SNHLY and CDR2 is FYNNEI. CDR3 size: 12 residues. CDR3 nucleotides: TGTGCCAGCAGTGATTCGAGGGCTGAGCAGTTCTTC. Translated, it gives CASSDSRAEQFF.

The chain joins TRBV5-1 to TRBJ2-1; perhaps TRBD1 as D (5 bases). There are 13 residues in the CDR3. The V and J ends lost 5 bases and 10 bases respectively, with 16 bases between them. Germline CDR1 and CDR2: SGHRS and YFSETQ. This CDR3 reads CASRGDSLFEQFF. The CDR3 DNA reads TGCGCCAGCAGGGGTGACAGCCTCTTCGAGCAGTTCTTC.

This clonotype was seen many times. The CDR3 loop is CASSSGGSRGQETQYF. CDR3 bases: TGTGCCAGCAGCTCCGGTGGCTCGCGGGGCCAAGAGACCCAGTACTTC. J is TRBJ2-5 and V is TRBV7-9, with D possibly matching TRBD2 (6 bases). This CDR3 contains 16 residues. Germline CDR1 is SEHNR and CDR2 is FQNEAQ (reference sequence). V lost 4 bases, J lost 1 base, and 16 bases lay in between.

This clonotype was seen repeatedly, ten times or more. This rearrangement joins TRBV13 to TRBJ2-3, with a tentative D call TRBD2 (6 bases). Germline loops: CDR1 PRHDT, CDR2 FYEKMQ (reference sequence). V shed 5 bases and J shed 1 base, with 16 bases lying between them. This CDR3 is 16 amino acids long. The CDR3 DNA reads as TGTGCCAGCAGCGTGCAGCGGGTAGGTGGCACAGATACGCAGTATTTT. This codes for CASSVQRVGGTDTQYF.

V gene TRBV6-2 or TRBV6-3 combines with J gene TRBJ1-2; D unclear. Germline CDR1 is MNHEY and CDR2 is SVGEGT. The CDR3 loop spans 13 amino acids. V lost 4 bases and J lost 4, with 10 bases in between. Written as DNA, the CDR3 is TGTGCCAGCAGTTTTGCAGGACTCTATGGCTACACCTTC. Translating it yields CASSFAGLYGYTF.

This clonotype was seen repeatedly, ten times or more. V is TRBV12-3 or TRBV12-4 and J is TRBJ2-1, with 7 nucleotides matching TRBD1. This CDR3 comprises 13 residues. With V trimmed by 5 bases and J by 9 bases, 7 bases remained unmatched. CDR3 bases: TGTGCCAGCAGTGTACAACAGGGGCTTGAGCAGTTCTTC. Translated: CASSVQQGLEQFF.

The CDR3 reads CASSSHGQIGLAGASEQYF. CDR3 nucleotide sequence: TGTGCCAGCAGCTCACATGGGCAGATCGGACTAGCGGGAGCTTCCGAGCAGTACTTC. The V gene is TRBV7-1, the J gene TRBJ2-7; 13 bases match TRBD2. TRBV7-1 belongs to the ORF category, with a function that is uncertain. There are 19 residues in the CDR3. Germline trimming cut 2 bases from V and 6 bases from J; bases unmatched to any gene: 16.

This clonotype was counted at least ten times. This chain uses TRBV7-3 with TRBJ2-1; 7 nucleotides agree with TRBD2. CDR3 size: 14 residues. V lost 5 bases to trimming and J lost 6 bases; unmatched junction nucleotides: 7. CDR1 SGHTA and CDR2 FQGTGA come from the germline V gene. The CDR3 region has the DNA TGTGCCAGCAGCCCCGGGACTACAGGCAATGAGCAGTTCTTC. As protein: CASSPGTTGNEQFF.

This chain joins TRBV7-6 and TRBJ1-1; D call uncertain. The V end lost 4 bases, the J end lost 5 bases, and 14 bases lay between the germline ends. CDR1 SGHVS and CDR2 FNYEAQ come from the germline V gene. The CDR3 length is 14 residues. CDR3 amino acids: CASSYLDTETEAFF. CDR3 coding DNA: TGTGCCAGCAGCTACCTAGACACGGAGACTGAAGCTTTCTTT.

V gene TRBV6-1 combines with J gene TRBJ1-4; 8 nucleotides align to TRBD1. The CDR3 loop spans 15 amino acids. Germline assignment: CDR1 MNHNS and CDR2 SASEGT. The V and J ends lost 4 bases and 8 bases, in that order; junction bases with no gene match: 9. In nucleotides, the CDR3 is TGTGCCAGCAGTGGGTCCGGGACAGGATACGAAAAACTGTTTTTT. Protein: CASSGSGTGYEKLFF.

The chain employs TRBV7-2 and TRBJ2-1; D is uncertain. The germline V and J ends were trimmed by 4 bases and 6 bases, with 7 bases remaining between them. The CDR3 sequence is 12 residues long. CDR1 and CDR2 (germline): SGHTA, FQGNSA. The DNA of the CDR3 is TGTGCCAGCAGCTCCTTCCTCAATGAGCAGTTCTTC. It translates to CASSSFLNEQFF.

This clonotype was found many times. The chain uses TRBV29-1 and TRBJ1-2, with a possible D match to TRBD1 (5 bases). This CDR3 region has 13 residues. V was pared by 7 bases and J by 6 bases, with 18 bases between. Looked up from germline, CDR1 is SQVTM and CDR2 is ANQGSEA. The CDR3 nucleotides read TGCAGCGCTGGAGGATCAGGGTGGAATGGCTACACCTTC. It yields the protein CSAGGSGWNGYTF.

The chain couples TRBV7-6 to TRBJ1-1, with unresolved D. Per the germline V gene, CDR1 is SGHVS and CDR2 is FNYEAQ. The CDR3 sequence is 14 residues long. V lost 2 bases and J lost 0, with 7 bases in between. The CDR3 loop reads CASSLTDVNTEAFF. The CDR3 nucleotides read TGTGCCAGCAGCTTAACGGACGTGAACACTGAAGCTTTCTTT. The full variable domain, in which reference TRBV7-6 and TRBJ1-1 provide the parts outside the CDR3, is GAGVSQSPRYKVTKRGQDVALRCDPISGHVSLYWYRQALGQGPEFLTYFNYEAQQDKSGLPNDRFSAERPEGSISTLTIQRTEQRDSAMYRCASSLTDVNTEAFFGQGTRLTVV.

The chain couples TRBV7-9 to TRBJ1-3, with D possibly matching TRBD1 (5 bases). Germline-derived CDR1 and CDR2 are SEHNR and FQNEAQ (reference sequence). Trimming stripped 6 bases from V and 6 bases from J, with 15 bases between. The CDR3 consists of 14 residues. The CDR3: CASSQGVPTNTIYF. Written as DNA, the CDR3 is TGTGCCAGCAGTCAGGGTGTTCCTACAAACACCATATATTTT.

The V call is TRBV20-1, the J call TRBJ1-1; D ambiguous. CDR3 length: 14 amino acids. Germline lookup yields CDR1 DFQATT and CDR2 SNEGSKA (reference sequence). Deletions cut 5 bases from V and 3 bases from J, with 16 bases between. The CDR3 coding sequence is TGCAGTGCTCGGACGGACGGTTCGGACACTGAAGCTTTCTTT. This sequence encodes CSARTDGSDTEAFF.

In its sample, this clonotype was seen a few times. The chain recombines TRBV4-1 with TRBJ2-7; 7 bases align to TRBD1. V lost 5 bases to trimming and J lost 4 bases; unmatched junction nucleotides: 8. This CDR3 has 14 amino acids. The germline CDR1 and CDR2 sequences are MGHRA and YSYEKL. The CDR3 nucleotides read TGCGCCAGCAGCTCTCGACAGGGCCCATACGAGCAGTACTTC. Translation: CASSSRQGPYEQYF.

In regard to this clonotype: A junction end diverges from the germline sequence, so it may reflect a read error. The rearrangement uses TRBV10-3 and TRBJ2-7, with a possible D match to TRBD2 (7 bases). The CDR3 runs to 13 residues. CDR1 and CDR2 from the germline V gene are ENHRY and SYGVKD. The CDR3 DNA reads TGTGCCAGCAGTCCTCCAGGGGAGGGCGAGCAGTACTTC. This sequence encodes CASSPPGEGEQYF.